This paragraph covers one T cell receptor (beta chain) sequence. The target antigen is unknown. PCR was performed using 60 Vbeta and 13 Jbeta primers. Repertoires were generated with immunoSEQ multiplex PCR, while TCRdb's copy carries only in-frame clones and drops some. The data contain about 52,000 clones, less than 70% of them singletons. The sample belongs to a study of cytomegalovirus exposure and HLA in healthy donors. Broader study findings: A later analysis reportedly found that, within productive TCRs, an Asian-associated ancestry cluster had fewer N-insertions than the mean observed across the approximately 600 donors. Sequencing probably produced one cluster of sequence variants that were highly shared. Being indistinguishable, some V segments were excluded, TRBV6-2 and TRBV6-3 among them.

Germline lookup yields CDR1 GTSNPN and CDR2 SVGIG (reference sequence). Trimming shortened V by 4 bases and J by 0 bases, and 12 bases separated the two germline ends. The CDR3 loop spans 14 amino acids. Sample: PBMCs. This sequence was found in a human donor in good health. This chain joins TRBV30 and TRBJ1-2, with D unclear. The CDR3 region has the DNA TGTGCCTGGAATTCGGAGACCTCTAACTATGGCTACACCTTC. Its translation is CAWNSETSNYGYTF.